The entry below describes one TCR beta chain. TCRdb redid the calling of the 5' RACE reads with MiXCR, one entry per CDR3 protein. The sample includes about 560,000 distinct CDR3 sequences, approximately 15% of them seen just once. The sample belongs to a study of T-cell memory formation after mild COVID-19. This CDR3 is 12 amino acids long. Germline lookup yields CDR1 KGHSH and CDR2 LQKENI. Unmatched junction bases numbered 4, after V lost 8 bases and J lost 5 bases. The clonotype originates from an adult woman who had mild COVID-19 (a few samples of this study predate the infection). Cell type and time point are not known. V usage is TRBV18 and J usage is TRBJ2-7; 9 nucleotides agree with TRBD1. What was sequenced was PBMCs or a T cell subset sorted from them (not recorded which). The CDR3: CASTGDRDEQYF. Written as DNA, the CDR3 is TGTGCCAGCACCGGGGACAGGGACGAGCAGTACTTC.